Each of the 19 T cell receptor beta chains below was sequenced from the same sample in a study of blood T cell repertoires in COVID-19. Clones were sequenced by immunoSEQ multiplex PCR, and TCRdb holds only the in-frame ones, with some missing. The repertoire holds 93,000 or so clones, with more than 70% as singletons. The sequenced sample consisted of peripheral blood. These receptors all come from a woman at least 80 years old in a cohort sampled during active COVID-19.

The rearrangement joins TRBV5-1 to TRBJ2-7, with 16 bases aligning to TRBD2. Looked up from germline, CDR1 is SGHRS and CDR2 is YFSETQ. Losses at the gene ends were 4 bases for V and 3 bases for J; bases not matched to a gene: 7. The CDR3 spans 17 residues. The CDR3, as DNA: TGCGCCAGCAGCCCCGGGACTAGCGGGAGGGCCCGCTACGAGCAGTACTTC. Amino acids: CASSPGTSGRARYEQYF.

The chain joins TRBV10-3 to TRBJ2-5, with 8 bases matching TRBD1. Germline lookup yields CDR1 ENHRY and CDR2 SYGVKD. V shed 10 bases, J shed 5 bases, and the junction held 6 bases outside the gene matches. This CDR3 comprises 12 residues. The CDR3 nucleotides read TGTGCCACGAGGACAGGGCGGGAGACCCAGTACTTC. Protein: CATRTGRETQYF.

The genes are TRBV19 and TRBJ1-5, with 9 bases fitting TRBD1. Germline values: CDR1 LNHDA, CDR2 SQIVND (reference sequence). V lost 10 bases to trimming and J lost 10 bases; unmatched junction nucleotides: 14. This CDR3 is 14 amino acids long. This chain's CDR3 is CATADRGQLEPQHF. CDR3 nucleotide sequence: TGTGCCACCGCGGACAGGGGACAATTAGAACCCCAGCATTTT.

This chain joins TRBV19 and TRBJ1-6; 7 bases line up with TRBD1. The CDR3 extends over 15 amino acids. Per germline, CDR1 LNHDA and CDR2 SQIVND (reference sequence). The ends lost 2 bases at V and 8 bases at J; junction bases unmatched: 6. In DNA, the CDR3 is TGTGCCAGTAGTATAACCTCAGGGGGAGATTCACCCCTCCACTTT. It encodes CASSITSGGDSPLHF.

The gene calls are TRBV18 and TRBJ2-1; 14 nucleotides agree with TRBD2. CDR3 size: 18 residues. Germline V gene data show CDR1 as KGHSH and CDR2 as LQKENI. Unmatched junction bases numbered 8, after V lost 3 bases and J lost 4 bases. The CDR3 coding sequence is TGTGCCAGCTCACCTGGACTAGCGGGGGGCTCGAGGTACAATGAGCAGTTCTTC. This sequence encodes CASSPGLAGGSRYNEQFF. The entire variable domain, with the rest obtained from reference TRBV18 and TRBJ2-1, is as follows: NAGVMQNPRHLVRRRGQEARLRCSPMKGHSHVYWYRQLPEEGLKFMVYLQKENIIDESGMPKERFSAEFPKEGPSILRIQQVVRGDSAAYFCASSPGLAGGSRYNEQFFGPGTRLTVL.

This clone is a singleton in its sample. This rearrangement joins TRBV9 to TRBJ1-2, with TRBD1 as a possible D gene (5 bases). V was clipped by 0 bases and J by 0 bases, with 15 bases between them. Germline loops: CDR1 SGDLS, CDR2 YYNGEE. CDR3 length: 17 amino acids. The CDR3 is CASSVAPPGRANYGYTF. The CDR3 nucleotides are TGTGCCAGCAGCGTAGCCCCCCCAGGGAGGGCTAACTATGGCTACACCTTC. Complete variable domain (other parts from reference TRBV9 and TRBJ1-2): DSGVTQTPKHLITATGQRVTLRCSPRSGDLSVYWYQQSLDQGLQFLIQYYNGEERAKGNILERFSAQQFPDLHSELNLSSLELGDSALYFCASSVAPPGRANYGYTFGSGTRLTVV.

This chain joins TRBV7-9 and TRBJ2-7, with 10 positions matching TRBD1. CDR1 SEHNR and CDR2 FQNEAQ come from the germline V gene (reference sequence). Germline trimming cut 2 bases from V and 3 bases from J; bases unmatched to any gene: 4. This CDR3 is 15 amino acids long. CDR3: CASSLLRDRGYEQYF. CDR3 bases: TGTGCCAGCAGCTTACTGAGGGACAGGGGCTACGAGCAGTACTTC.

The chain recombines TRBV19 with TRBJ2-1; TRBD2 matches at 13 bases. The germline CDR1 and CDR2 sequences are LNHDA and SQIVND (reference sequence). J was trimmed by 3 bases and V by 5 bases; bases with no gene match: 4. This CDR3 is 16 amino acids long. The CDR3 DNA sequence: TGTGCCAGTAGTCTGACTAGCGGGGGGAACTACAATGAGCAGTTCTTC. Translating gives CASSLTSGGNYNEQFF.

The chain recombines TRBV2 with TRBJ2-3, with 7 bases aligning to TRBD2. CDR1 and CDR2 from the germline V gene are SNHLY and FYNNEI. V gave up 4 bases and J gave up 0 bases; unmatched junction bases: 13. This CDR3 region has 18 residues. Written as DNA, the CDR3 is TGTGCCAGCAGTGGAGCCGGGAGGCCCCTTTCTAGCACAGATACGCAGTATTTT. Translated, it gives CASSGAGRPLSSTDTQYF.

The V and J genes are TRBV19 and TRBJ2-2; maybe TRBD1 (5 bases). This CDR3 region has 14 residues. Looked up from germline, CDR1 is LNHDA and CDR2 is SQIVND (reference sequence). V gave up 4 bases and J gave up 4 bases, with 10 bases separating them. The CDR3 loop is CASSTPTVTGELFF. The CDR3 DNA is TGTGCCAGTAGTACCCCGACAGTCACCGGGGAGCTGTTTTTT.

The chain carries TRBV19 and TRBJ1-5; 11 bases line up with TRBD1. The V and J ends lost 5 bases and 6 bases, in that order; junction bases with no gene match: 6. The CDR3 sequence is 15 residues long. Per the germline V gene, CDR1 is LNHDA and CDR2 is SQIVND (reference sequence). As DNA, the CDR3 is TGTGCCAGTAGTTCCGGACAGGGGGCAGCTCAGCCCCAGCATTTT. This codes for CASSSGQGAAQPQHF.

The genes are TRBV6-5 and TRBJ1-1; 7 bases are shared with TRBD1. The junction had 11 bases not matched to a gene; V was cut back by 0 bases and J by 7 bases. The CDR3 length is 16 residues. CDR1 and CDR2 from the germline V gene are MNHEY and SVGAGI. This CDR3 reads CASSYSKGGTQGEAFF. In nucleotides, the CDR3 is TGTGCCAGCAGTTACTCGAAAGGGGGCACCCAGGGTGAAGCTTTCTTT.

This clone has only one observation. This rearrangement joins TRBV7-9 to TRBJ1-2; D uncertain. This CDR3 region has 18 residues. V gave up 2 bases and J gave up 3 bases, with 22 bases separating them. Germline V gene sequence: CDR1 SEHNR, CDR2 FQNEAQ (reference sequence). CDR3 bases: TGTGCCAGCAGCTTAATGGGCAGGCACCGACCCGTTTACTATGGCTACACCTTC. This sequence encodes CASSLMGRHRPVYYGYTF.

This chain uses TRBV27 with TRBJ2-1; the D is unclear. Trimming left V 2 bases short and J 1 base short, with 15 bases between. The CDR3 extends over 17 amino acids. The germline V gene has CDR1 MNHEY and CDR2 SMNVEV (reference sequence). The CDR3 DNA is TGTGCCAGCAGTTTACAAACCCTCGCCCGGTCCTACAATGAGCAGTTCTTC. This gives the protein CASSLQTLARSYNEQFF.

The V call is TRBV24-1, the J call TRBJ2-1, with 12 bases matching TRBD2. Trimming took 5 bases from V and 4 from J; bases not matched to a gene: 2. The CDR3 has 15 residues. CDR1 KGHDR and CDR2 SFDVKD come from the germline V gene. The CDR3 loop is CATSASGGEYNEQFF. The CDR3, as DNA: TGTGCCACCAGTGCTAGCGGGGGGGAATACAATGAGCAGTTCTTC.

The V and J genes are TRBV24-1 and TRBJ2-7; 9 bases align to TRBD1. The CDR3 is made up of 14 amino acids. V dropped 8 bases and J dropped 7; count of bases not matched to a gene: 11. Germline V gene lookup returns CDR1 KGHDR and CDR2 SFDVKD. CDR3 amino acids: CATTGTGIASEQYF. In DNA form, the CDR3 reads TGTGCCACCACCGGGACAGGGATAGCGAGTGAGCAGTACTTC.

This sequence joins TRBV29-1 and TRBJ2-5, with 7 bases lining up with TRBD1. Germline V CDR1 and CDR2: SQVTM, ANQGSEA. V trimming: 1 base; J trimming: 6 bases; junction bases outside the gene matches: 11. The CDR3 has 15 amino acids. The CDR3 DNA is TGCAGCGTTGAAGGGGTCCAGGGGGTCGGGAAGACCCAGTACTTC. Translating gives CSVEGVQGVGKTQYF. Drawing the rest from reference TRBV29-1 and TRBJ2-5, the complete variable domain is SAVISQKPSRDICQRGTSLTIQCQVDSQVTMMFWYRQQPGQSLTLIATANQGSEATYESGFVIDKFPISRPNLTFSTLTVSNMSPEDSSIYLCSVEGVQGVGKTQYFGPGTRLLVL.

V and J are TRBV19 and TRBJ2-7; 9 positions match TRBD1. This CDR3 is 14 amino acids long. Germline assignment: CDR1 LNHDA and CDR2 SQIVND (reference sequence). V gave up 7 bases and J gave up 2 bases; unmatched junction bases: 6. The CDR3 region has the DNA TGTGCCAGTACCCCAGGGGACAGGGCCTACGAGCAGTACTTC. Translating it yields CASTPGDRAYEQYF.

This chain connects TRBV28 to TRBJ2-1; 7 bases are shared with TRBD2. J lost 9 bases, V lost 7 bases, and 9 bases had no gene match. Germline CDR1 reads MDHEN; CDR2 reads SYDVKM. CDR3 length equals 13 residues. CDR3 bases: TGTGCCAGCACCTTGGGAGGGCTCCGTGAGCAGTTCTTC. Protein product: CASTLGGLREQFF.